These T cell receptor beta chains were read from a single sample in a study of cytomegalovirus exposure and HLA in healthy donors. Only in-frame clones appear in the TCRdb table, and some are missing; sequencing was by immunoSEQ multiplex PCR. The data contain roughly 110,000 clones, over 75% of them singletons. The sample was PBMCs. The receptors were sampled from a man in his forties in good health and CMV-seropositive. The CDR3 runs from the conserved cysteine through the conserved F or W. A D gene is named only where the DNA matches it firmly. A clone size is listed for some rows: how often the clone was seen (once, few, many), or a class if it is expanded.

J gene: TRBJ1-4
clone size: few
D gene: .
V gene: TRBV12-1
CDR3 protein: CASSADSPNEKLFF
CDR3 DNA: TGTGCCAGCAGCGCAGACAGTCCTAATGAAAAACTGTTTTTT

J gene: TRBJ1-6
clone size: .
D gene: TRBD1
V gene: TRBV10-3
CDR3 protein: CAISDPRQGADSPLHF
CDR3 DNA: TGTGCCATCAGTGACCCGCGACAGGGAGCCGATTCACCCCTCCACTTT

J gene: TRBJ1-5
clone size: .
D gene: .
V gene: TRBV4-3
CDR3 protein: CASSQGIETAQPQHF
CDR3 DNA: TGCGCCAGCAGCCAAGGCATAGAAACAGCTCAGCCCCAGCATTTT

J gene: TRBJ1-1
clone size: .
D gene: TRBD1
V gene: TRBV10-3
CDR3 protein: CAISEPSRGGIMNTEAFF
CDR3 DNA: TGTGCCATCAGTGAGCCGAGCAGAGGGGGCATCATGAACACTGAAGCTTTCTTT

J gene: TRBJ2-7
clone size: .
D gene: TRBD2
V gene: TRBV27
CDR3 protein: CASSLSQGGPYEQYF
CDR3 DNA: TGTGCCAGCAGTTTATCGCAGGGAGGGCCCTACGAGCAGTACTTC

J gene: TRBJ2-7
clone size: .
D gene: .
V gene: TRBV7-6
CDR3 protein: CASSSRGGNSYEQYF
CDR3 DNA: TGTGCCAGCAGCTCCCGTGGGGGCAACTCCTACGAGCAGTACTTC

J gene: TRBJ1-1
clone size: once
D gene: .
V gene: TRBV4-1
CDR3 protein: CASSVALGTEAFF
CDR3 DNA: TGCGCCAGCAGCGTAGCCCTGGGTACTGAAGCTTTCTTT

J gene: TRBJ2-5
clone size: .
D gene: TRBD2
V gene: TRBV28
CDR3 protein: CASTVPSGEQETQYF
CDR3 DNA: TGTGCCAGCACTGTTCCTAGCGGGGAACAAGAGACCCAGTACTTC

J gene: TRBJ1-2
clone size: .
D gene: TRBD1
V gene: TRBV4-3
CDR3 protein: CASSQNYRGNYGYTF
CDR3 DNA: TGCGCCAGCAGCCAAAATTACAGGGGTAACTATGGCTACACCTTC

J gene: TRBJ1-1
clone size: .
D gene: .
V gene: TRBV7-2
CDR3 protein: CASSPDGVWTEAFF
CDR3 DNA: TGTGCCAGCAGCCCGGACGGGGTCTGGACTGAAGCTTTCTTT

J gene: TRBJ1-6
clone size: .
D gene: .
V gene: TRBV7-2
CDR3 protein: CASSLTPFADSPLHF
CDR3 DNA: TGTGCCAGCAGCTTGACCCCCTTCGCGGATTCACCCCTCCACTTT

J gene: TRBJ2-4
clone size: .
D gene: TRBD2
V gene: TRBV4-1
CDR3 protein: CASSQEPSAPSGVSKNIQYF
CDR3 DNA: TGCGCCAGCAGCCAAGAACCGAGCGCCCCTAGCGGGGTTTCCAAAAACATTCAGTACTTC

J gene: TRBJ2-6
clone size: few
D gene: TRBD2
V gene: TRBV4-1
CDR3 protein: CASSQTSGGASGANVLTF
CDR3 DNA: TGCGCCAGCAGCCAAACTAGCGGGGGGGCCTCTGGGGCCAACGTCCTGACTTTC

J gene: TRBJ1-3
clone size: few
D gene: TRBD1
V gene: TRBV2
CDR3 protein: CASSAEGASGNTIYF
CDR3 DNA: TGTGCCAGCAGTGCGGAGGGGGCGAGTGGAAACACCATATATTTT

J gene: TRBJ1-5
clone size: .
D gene: .
V gene: TRBV25-1
CDR3 protein: CASTEARQPQHF
CDR3 DNA: TGTGCCAGCACGGAGGCGAGGCAGCCCCAGCATTTT

J gene: TRBJ2-5
clone size: .
D gene: .
V gene: TRBV28
CDR3 protein: CASSLQETQYF
CDR3 DNA: TGTGCCAGCAGCCTTCAAGAGACCCAGTACTTC

J gene: TRBJ2-5
clone size: .
D gene: TRBD1
V gene: TRBV5-1
CDR3 protein: CASSPGQKETQYF
CDR3 DNA: TGCGCCAGCAGCCCGGGACAGAAAGAGACCCAGTACTTC

J gene: TRBJ1-3
clone size: .
D gene: TRBD1
V gene: TRBV18
CDR3 protein: CASSPNSGTGSSGNTIYF
CDR3 DNA: TGTGCCAGCTCACCTAACTCCGGGACAGGGAGCTCTGGAAACACCATATATTTT

J gene: TRBJ2-7
clone size: few
D gene: TRBD2
V gene: TRBV29-1
CDR3 protein: CSVELLVRGVYEQYF
CDR3 DNA: TGCAGCGTGGAGCTTCTTGTGCGGGGGGTCTACGAGCAGTACTTC

J gene: TRBJ2-2
clone size: .
D gene: TRBD2
V gene: TRBV5-1
CDR3 protein: CASSPLGTSAGQAGELFF
CDR3 DNA: TGCGCCAGCAGCCCCCTGGGGACTAGCGCAGGGCAGGCCGGGGAGCTGTTTTTT

J gene: TRBJ2-6
clone size: .
D gene: .
V gene: TRBV2
CDR3 protein: CASSRGENLSGANVLTF
CDR3 DNA: TGTGCCAGCAGCAGGGGGGAGAATCTTTCTGGGGCCAACGTCCTGACTTTC

J gene: TRBJ1-6
clone size: .
D gene: .
V gene: TRBV7-8
CDR3 protein: CASSLSRRESYNSPLHF
CDR3 DNA: TGTGCCAGCAGCTTATCAAGGAGGGAGTCCTATAATTCACCCCTCCACTTT

J gene: TRBJ2-7
clone size: .
D gene: .
V gene: TRBV7-9
CDR3 protein: CSSSTDSGYEQYF
CDR3 DNA: TGTTCCAGCAGCACCGACAGTGGATACGAGCAGTACTTC

J gene: TRBJ2-7
clone size: .
D gene: .
V gene: TRBV19
CDR3 protein: CASSMGGNHYEQYF
CDR3 DNA: TGTGCCAGTAGTATGGGCGGGAACCACTACGAGCAGTACTTC

J gene: TRBJ1-5
clone size: once
D gene: TRBD1
V gene: TRBV18
CDR3 protein: CASSQGANQPQHF
CDR3 DNA: TGTGCCAGCTCTCAGGGGGCCAATCAGCCCCAGCATTTT

J gene: TRBJ2-2
clone size: .
D gene: .
V gene: TRBV6-5
CDR3 protein: CASSSREMYTGELFF
CDR3 DNA: TGTGCCAGCAGTAGTCGGGAGATGTACACCGGGGAGCTGTTTTTT

J gene: TRBJ1-2
clone size: .
D gene: .
V gene: TRBV7-8
CDR3 protein: CASSLAVGTGYTF
CDR3 DNA: TGTGCCAGCAGCTTAGCGGTGGGGACAGGCTACACCTTC

J gene: TRBJ1-6
clone size: .
D gene: TRBD1
V gene: TRBV4-1
CDR3 protein: CASSQVPQGEHYNSPLHF
CDR3 DNA: TGCGCCAGCAGCCAAGTTCCACAGGGGGAACATTATAATTCACCCCTCCACTTT

J gene: TRBJ2-7
clone size: .
D gene: .
V gene: TRBV2
CDR3 protein: CASKKRYEQYF
CDR3 DNA: TGTGCCAGCAAGAAGCGGTACGAGCAGTACTTC

J gene: TRBJ1-4
clone size: few
D gene: .
V gene: TRBV27
CDR3 protein: CASSLSRVVTNEKLFF
CDR3 DNA: TGTGCCAGCAGTCTCTCACGGGTTGTAACTAATGAAAAACTGTTTTTT

J gene: TRBJ2-7
clone size: .
D gene: TRBD2
V gene: TRBV5-1
CDR3 protein: CASSLAGGLAGIPYEQYF
CDR3 DNA: TGCGCCAGCAGCTTGGCCGGGGGACTAGCGGGGATACCCTACGAGCAGTACTTC

J gene: TRBJ1-2
clone size: .
D gene: TRBD1
V gene: TRBV5-1
CDR3 protein: CASSSTPTQGDGYTF
CDR3 DNA: TGCGCCAGCAGTTCGACCCCGACGCAGGGGGATGGCTACACCTTC

J gene: TRBJ2-5
clone size: .
D gene: TRBD2
V gene: TRBV9
CDR3 protein: CASSVVAGGATQYF
CDR3 DNA: TGTGCCAGCAGCGTAGTAGCGGGGGGGGCCACCCAGTACTTC

J gene: TRBJ2-4
clone size: .
D gene: TRBD2
V gene: TRBV19
CDR3 protein: CASSIREVSRALVKNIQYF
CDR3 DNA: TGTGCCAGTAGTATTCGGGAGGTATCCAGGGCGCTAGTCAAAAACATTCAGTACTTC

J gene: TRBJ2-7
clone size: .
D gene: .
V gene: TRBV4-1
CDR3 protein: CASSQGGVSSYEQYF
CDR3 DNA: TGCGCCAGCAGCCAAGGGGGCGTGAGCTCCTACGAGCAGTACTTC

J gene: TRBJ1-6
clone size: .
D gene: .
V gene: TRBV9
CDR3 protein: CASSVVGRYNSPLHF
CDR3 DNA: TGTGCCAGCAGCGTAGTGGGCAGGTATAATTCACCCCTCCACTTT

J gene: TRBJ2-5
clone size: .
D gene: TRBD2
V gene: TRBV4-1
CDR3 protein: CASRDPTSGVETQYF
CDR3 DNA: TGCGCCAGCAGAGACCCCACTAGCGGGGTCGAGACCCAGTACTTC

J gene: TRBJ2-7
clone size: .
D gene: .
V gene: TRBV6-5
CDR3 protein: CASSLVSRGEQYF
CDR3 DNA: TGTGCCAGCAGTTTGGTGAGTAGAGGCGAGCAGTACTTC

J gene: TRBJ2-5
clone size: .
D gene: .
V gene: TRBV29-1
CDR3 protein: CSVEGRTKETQYF
CDR3 DNA: TGCAGCGTTGAAGGCCGGACAAAAGAGACCCAGTACTTC

J gene: TRBJ1-2
clone size: .
D gene: .
V gene: TRBV7-2
CDR3 protein: CASSSNRVGGYTF
CDR3 DNA: TGTGCCAGCAGTTCTAACAGGGTAGGGGGCTACACCTTC

J gene: TRBJ2-2
clone size: .
D gene: .
V gene: TRBV7-6
CDR3 protein: CASSLDLSGELFF
CDR3 DNA: TGTGCCAGCAGCTTAGATCTGTCCGGGGAGCTGTTTTTT

J gene: TRBJ1-4
clone size: few
D gene: TRBD1
V gene: TRBV18
CDR3 protein: CASSLGQGEKLFF
CDR3 DNA: TGTGCCAGCTCACTAGGACAGGGTGAAAAACTGTTTTTT

J gene: TRBJ2-1
clone size: .
D gene: .
V gene: TRBV11-2
CDR3 protein: CASSFFMGPGHNEQFF
CDR3 DNA: TGTGCCAGCAGCTTCTTTATGGGGCCCGGCCACAATGAGCAGTTCTTC

J gene: TRBJ2-5
clone size: .
D gene: .
V gene: TRBV28
CDR3 protein: CASRQAARGLETQYF
CDR3 DNA: TGTGCCAGCAGACAGGCGGCACGGGGGTTGGAGACCCAGTACTTC

J gene: TRBJ1-4
clone size: .
D gene: .
V gene: TRBV29-1
CDR3 protein: CSVESATNEKLFF
CDR3 DNA: TGCAGCGTTGAATCCGCAACTAATGAAAAACTGTTTTTT